This T cell receptor beta chain comes out of a study of glioma-infiltrating T cells. A few counts support this clonotype. The iRepertoire nested amplicon-rescue multiplex PCR amplified TCR alpha and beta CDR3s from RNA. Using its own MiXCR run on the multiplex PCR reads, TCRdb lists one record per CDR3 protein. This table has fewer than 500,000 distinct CDR3 sequences, 35% to 45% appearing once. V shed 5 bases and J 6 bases; nucleotides not matched to a gene: 8. The CDR3 covers 15 residues. Germline V gene lookup returns CDR1 SNHLY and CDR2 FYNNEI. The source is a human donor with low-grade glioma or glioblastoma, undergoing nonglioma brain surgery, or in good health (not recorded which). Sequences were obtained from glioma tissue, nonneoplastic brain tissue, or PBMCs (not recorded which). The chain recombines TRBV2 with TRBJ1-5, with TRBD1 matching over 9 bases. The CDR3 region has the DNA TGTGCCAGCAGTTGGACAGGGGATGCCGGTCAGCCCCAGCATTTT. It translates to CASSWTGDAGQPQHF.